This TCR beta chain was sequenced in a study of blood T cell repertoires in COVID-19. The overall study: Samples taken during acute and convalescent COVID-19 were collected in the United States, Italy and Spain. In each case, the material was cDNA or gDNA derived from T cells, B-cell-depleted T cells, or PBMCs.

V shed 0 bases and J shed 7 bases, with 20 bases lying between them. CDR3 length: 18 amino acids. CDR1 SGHKS and CDR2 YYEKEE come from the germline V gene (reference sequence). Authors' methods: From reference gene primer amplification, estimates of nucleated cell counts were derived. TCRdb keeps only in-frame clones here, not all; method: immunoSEQ multiplex PCR. For V, J and clone size, that table is used; D and trimming come from the DNA. Of about 300,000 clones detected, 89% appear once; the ten largest clones hold about 5.2%. Cohorts were determined from participant-reported clinical history. The rearrangement joins TRBV5-5 to TRBJ1-6, with D maybe TRBD1 (6 bases). The sequencing sample was made of PBMCs or T cells enriched from blood (not recorded which). This TCR was sampled from a man aged 55 to 69 who had recovered from COVID-19. CDR3 residues: CASSLGQVAIERNSPLHF. CDR3 DNA sequence: TGTGCCAGCAGCTTGGGACAGGTAGCTATAGAACGAAATTCACCCCTCCACTTT.